The 29 T cell receptor beta chains listed next were all sequenced from one sample in a study of control samples from healthy donors and cancer patients. Libraries were prepared by immunoSEQ multiplex PCR; TCRdb keeps only in-frame clonotypes and omits some of them. The sample consists of approximately 120,000 clones, about 90% of them appearing once. Source material: blood. The receptors originated from a young man in good health.

The J gene is TRBJ2-1, the V gene TRBV5-6; 12 nucleotides align to TRBD2. V lost 4 bases and J lost 2; bases outside the gene matches: 10. Per the germline V gene, CDR1 is SGHDT and CDR2 is YYEEEE. This CDR3 region has 18 residues. The CDR3 spells CASSPRLAGGLTYNEQFF. The CDR3 bases are TGTGCCAGCAGCCCCCGGCTAGCGGGAGGGCTTACCTACAATGAGCAGTTCTTC.

The chain joins TRBV11-2 to TRBJ1-6, with 7 bases fitting TRBD1. The CDR3 consists of 14 residues. The junction had 3 bases not matched to a gene; V was cut back by 0 bases and J by 10 bases. The germline V gene encodes CDR1 SGHAT and CDR2 FQNNGV. CDR3 sequence reads: CASSLDIGGSPLHF. The CDR3 DNA sequence: TGTGCCAGCAGCTTAGATATAGGGGGCTCACCCCTCCACTTT.

The table lists this clone with a few counts. The rearrangement uses TRBV19 and TRBJ2-1, with TRBD2 identical over 14 bases. Germline CDR1 and CDR2: LNHDA and SQIVND (reference sequence). This CDR3 is built from 16 residues. Trimming took 3 bases from V and 7 from J; bases not matched to a gene: 5. For the CDR3, the DNA is TGTGCCAGTAGTATGAGACTAGCGGGAGGGCGAAATGAGCAGTTCTTC. Amino acids: CASSMRLAGGRNEQFF.

The chain has TRBV9 and TRBJ2-3, with D possibly being TRBD1 or TRBD2 (6 bases each). Trimming removed 0 bases from V and 0 bases from J, with 8 bases in between. Germline lookup yields CDR1 SGDLS and CDR2 YYNGEE. This CDR3 spans 15 amino acids. The CDR3 is CASSVGGASTDTQYF. Written as DNA, the CDR3 is TGTGCCAGCAGCGTAGGGGGGGCAAGCACAGATACGCAGTATTTT.

V gene TRBV6-1 combines with J gene TRBJ1-4; 8 bases are a match to TRBD1. CDR3 length equals 17 residues. Trimming removed 3 bases from V and 0 bases from J; junction bases left unmatched: 6. Germline lookup yields CDR1 MNHNS and CDR2 SASEGT. The CDR3 nucleotides read TGTGCCAGCAGTGACACGACAGGGGCAGCAACTAATGAAAAACTGTTTTTT. Translated: CASSDTTGAATNEKLFF.

J is TRBJ1-1 and V is TRBV19; TRBD1 might be the D (5 bases). This CDR3 spans 17 amino acids. Between the trimmed V and J ends, which lost 6 bases and 2 bases, there was a span of 22 bases. The germline gives CDR1 LNHDA, CDR2 SQIVND (reference sequence). The CDR3 is CASSSHPMRRGNTEAFF. The DNA of the CDR3 is TGTGCCAGTAGCTCACATCCGATGAGGAGGGGCAACACTGAAGCTTTCTTT.

V gene TRBV21-1 combines with J gene TRBJ2-1; TRBD1 reflects the table's D call only, with no check against the DNA. TRBV21-1 is given as a pseudogene. The CDR3 sequence is 14 residues long. The CDR3 bases are TGTGCCAGCAGTCGTGGGACAGGGCGCCGTGAGCAGTTCTTC. Residues: CASSRGTGRREQFF.

The chain has TRBV5-1 and TRBJ1-3; D might be TRBD1 (5 bases). Trimming took off 0 bases at V and 0 bases at J, with 13 bases between the two ends. CDR3 length: 17 amino acids. Per the germline V gene, CDR1 is SGHRS and CDR2 is YFSETQ. For the CDR3, the DNA is TGCGCCAGCAGCTTGGAGGGGCAGGGAGACTCTGGAAACACCATATATTTT. It yields the protein CASSLEGQGDSGNTIYF. Looking up the rest from reference TRBV5-1 and TRBJ1-3 gives the full variable domain: KAGVTQTPRYLIKTRGQQVTLSCSPISGHRSVSWYQQTPGQGLQFLFEYFSETQRNKGNFPGRFSGRQFSNSRSEMNVSTLELGDSALYLCASSLEGQGDSGNTIYFGEGSWLTVV.

This chain joins TRBV9 and TRBJ2-1; D possibly corresponds to TRBD2 (6 bases). Germline V gives CDR1 SGDLS, CDR2 YYNGEE. V lost 0 bases and J 7 bases, leaving 14 bases between the germline ends. CDR3 length equals 15 residues. This chain's CDR3 is CASSVGPSVGNEQFF. DNA of the CDR3: TGTGCCAGCAGCGTAGGGCCTAGCGTTGGAAATGAGCAGTTCTTC.

The V gene is TRBV5-1, the J gene TRBJ2-4; D not resolved. The CDR3 extends over 16 amino acids. The germline V and J ends were trimmed by 4 bases and 2 bases, with 16 bases remaining between them. The germline CDR1 and CDR2 sequences are SGHRS and YFSETQ. DNA of the CDR3: TGCGCCAGCAGCCTTCGGGCGGTGGCCTCCAAAAACATTCAGTACTTC. It specifies CASSLRAVASKNIQYF.

The gene calls are TRBV27 and TRBJ2-7; D not certain. This CDR3 contains 13 residues. Trimming took off 8 bases at V and 0 bases at J, with 11 bases between the two ends. CDR1 and CDR2 (germline): MNHEY, SMNVEV (reference sequence). CDR3 residues: CASSSDTSYEQYF. The CDR3 coding sequence is TGTGCCAGCTCTTCCGACACCTCCTACGAGCAGTACTTC.

The chain joins TRBV6-5 to TRBJ2-7; D gene ambiguous. The CDR3 has 10 residues. The germline V and J ends were trimmed by 7 bases and 4 bases, with 5 bases remaining between them. Germline V gene data show CDR1 as MNHEY and CDR2 as SVGAGI. The CDR3 DNA follows: TGTGCCAGCAATAATTACGAGCAGTACTTC. It is translated as CASNNYEQYF.

This chain links TRBV27 with TRBJ2-7; D tentatively reads TRBD1 or TRBD2 (6 bases each). V was clipped by 6 bases and J by 2 bases, with 17 bases between them. The CDR3 is made up of 15 amino acids. Per germline, CDR1 MNHEY and CDR2 SMNVEV (reference sequence). This CDR3 reads CASRIAQGGTYEQYF. The CDR3 nucleotides are TGTGCCAGCAGGATTGCCCAAGGGGGGACCTACGAGCAGTACTTC.

V and J are TRBV5-1 and TRBJ1-2, with D possibly TRBD1 on 6 matching bases. CDR1 and CDR2 from the germline V gene are SGHRS and YFSETQ. V was cut by 4 bases and J by 8 bases, with 12 bases left in between. This CDR3 contains 12 residues. The CDR3 DNA sequence: TGCGCCAGCAGCGCCACAGGGCGCGGCTACACCTTC. It encodes CASSATGRGYTF.

The rearrangement uses TRBV12-2 and TRBJ1-2. TRBV12-2 is labeled a pseudogene. The CDR3 totals 13 residues. The CDR3 here is CASPLWYFYGYTF. DNA of the CDR3: TGTGCAAGTCCCTTATGGTACTTCTATGGCTACACCTTC.

The gene calls are TRBV7-2 and TRBJ1-1; D perhaps matches TRBD1 (6 bases). V gave up 5 bases and J gave up 5 bases, with 12 bases separating them. The CDR3 has 13 residues. Germline CDR1 SGHTA, CDR2 FQGNSA. The CDR3 protein is CASSRLTGTEAFF. The CDR3 nucleotides read TGTGCCAGCAGCCGCCTGACAGGAACTGAAGCTTTCTTT.

V is TRBV30 and J is TRBJ1-1; TRBD1 matches at 7 bases. From germline, CDR1 is GTSNPN and CDR2 SVGIG (reference sequence). The CDR3 runs 13 residues. Unmatched junction bases numbered 5, after V lost 3 bases and J lost 4 bases. The CDR3: CAWRPTGPTEAFF. In DNA form, the CDR3 reads TGTGCCTGGAGGCCGACAGGGCCCACTGAAGCTTTCTTT.

This clone was seen more than once but under ten times. The chain combines TRBV7-2 with TRBJ1-5; D is possibly TRBD1 (5 bases). The CDR3 runs 14 residues. The germline V and J ends were trimmed by 4 bases and 6 bases, with 13 bases remaining between them. Germline V gene sequence: CDR1 SGHTA, CDR2 FQGNSA. The CDR3 DNA follows: TGTGCCAGCAGCTCCCCGGGGCTAGGTCAGCCCCAGCATTTT. It codes for CASSSPGLGQPQHF.

This sequence joins TRBV12-5 and TRBJ2-1, with TRBD1 identical over 7 bases. CDR1 and CDR2 (germline): LGHNT, FRNRAP. V lost 4 bases to trimming and J lost 3 bases; unmatched junction nucleotides: 18. This CDR3 comprises 19 residues. The CDR3: CASGSTPKGGEIRYNEQFF. The CDR3, as DNA: TGTGCTAGTGGTTCCACTCCTAAAGGGGGCGAAATTCGCTACAATGAGCAGTTCTTC.

The chain uses TRBV27 and TRBJ1-6, with D possibly being TRBD1 (5 bases). The CDR3 sequence is 18 residues long. In germline, CDR1 is MNHEY, CDR2 SMNVEV (reference sequence). Trimming took off 6 bases at V and 9 bases at J, with 27 bases between the two ends. The CDR3 coding sequence is TGTGCCAGCAGGCTAGGGTGGCAGGCAGGGACCCAGGGTTCACCCCTCCACTTT. Protein product: CASRLGWQAGTQGSPLHF.

The rearrangement uses TRBV7-8 and TRBJ1-3, with 10 nucleotides matching TRBD1. The CDR3 is 16 residues long. CDR1 is SGHVS and CDR2 is FQNEAQ in the germline V gene. After removal of 5 bases from V and 0 bases from J, the junction contained 4 bases not matched to a gene. CDR3 coding DNA: TGTGCCAGCAGCCCACGGGACAGGGGCTCTGGAAACACCATATATTTT. Translating it yields CASSPRDRGSGNTIYF.

The chain links TRBV6-5 to TRBJ1-3; the D is unclear. The V end lost 8 bases, the J end lost 4 bases, and 9 bases lay between the germline ends. This CDR3 spans 12 amino acids. The germline V gene encodes CDR1 MNHEY and CDR2 SVGAGI. CDR3 region: CASWRQGNTIYF. DNA of the CDR3: TGTGCCAGCTGGAGACAAGGAAACACCATATATTTT.

CDR3 sequence (DNA): TGTGCCAGCAGCTTGAGTAGAGGGCTAGCGGGAGTGGGGACCCAGTACTTC. Translating it yields CASSLSRGLAGVGTQYF. The chain joins TRBV11-2 to TRBJ2-5; TRBD2 agrees at 10 bases. Per the germline V gene, CDR1 is SGHAT and CDR2 is FQNNGV. The V gene end was trimmed by 3 bases and the J gene end by 7 bases; junction bases not matched to a gene: 14. The CDR3 is 17 amino acids.

This sequence joins TRBV21-1 and TRBJ2-1; the listed D gene, TRBD1, was not tested against the DNA. TRBV21-1 is recorded as a pseudogene. This CDR3 spans 15 amino acids. CDR3 sequence reads: CASPGGTGERNEQFF. DNA for the CDR3: TGTGCCAGCCCCGGGGGGACAGGGGAGAGAAATGAGCAGTTCTTC.

DNA for the CDR3: TGTGCCAGCAGCCAAGACAGGGGGCAGAGCAATCAGCCCCAGCATTTT. Translated, it gives CASSQDRGQSNQPQHF. The V and J genes are TRBV7-2 and TRBJ1-5; 10 bases align to TRBD1. The length of the CDR3 is 16 residues. Germline V gene sequence: CDR1 SGHTA, CDR2 FQGNSA. V dropped 5 bases and J dropped 1; count of bases not matched to a gene: 5.

The chain joins TRBV7-9 to TRBJ2-1; D is perhaps TRBD1 (5 bases). V lost 0 bases, J lost 7 bases, and 13 bases lay in between. The CDR3 contains 15 residues. The germline V gene encodes CDR1 SEHNR and CDR2 FQNEAQ (reference sequence). CDR3 loop: CASSLALSGLNEQFF. The CDR3 nucleotides are TGTGCCAGCAGCTTAGCCCTTTCAGGGTTGAATGAGCAGTTCTTC.

The chain joins TRBV11-2 to TRBJ2-2, with D possibly TRBD2 on 6 matching bases. The CDR3 consists of 16 residues. The V end was cut by 6 bases, the J end by 0 bases, with 14 bases between. Per the germline V gene, CDR1 is SGHAT and CDR2 is FQNNGV. This CDR3 reads CASRSLSGTNTGELFF. CDR3 coding DNA: TGTGCCAGCAGGTCCCTTAGCGGAACGAACACCGGGGAGCTGTTTTTT.

V is TRBV6-5 and J is TRBJ2-5, with 8 positions matching TRBD1. Germline CDR1 reads MNHEY; CDR2 reads SVGAGI. J gave up 4 bases and V 4 bases, and 11 bases lay outside the gene matches. This CDR3 is 16 amino acids long. DNA of the CDR3: TGTGCCAGCAGTTTACGGACAGGGAACGGTGGAGAGACCCAGTACTTC. Translated: CASSLRTGNGGETQYF.

The chain recombines TRBV5-1 with TRBJ1-6, with D perhaps TRBD1 (6 bases). Germline values: CDR1 SGHRS, CDR2 YFSETQ. This CDR3 has 17 amino acids. Trimming stripped 4 bases from V and 7 bases from J, with 21 bases between. In DNA form, the CDR3 reads TGCGCCAGCAGCATAGGACAGCGTAGGACTCTAAATTCACCCCTCCACTTT. Protein sequence: CASSIGQRRTLNSPLHF.